This TCR beta chain stems from a study of blood T cell repertoires in COVID-19. Study-level background: The study drew acute and convalescent COVID-19 samples from the United States, Italy and Spain. Nucleic acid was either cDNA or gDNA, and it came from T cells, B-cell-depleted T cells, or PBMCs.

Germline loops: CDR1 LGHNA, CDR2 YNFKEQ. This CDR3 region has 17 residues. Trimming removed 3 bases at V and 1 base at J, with 16 bases between. Per the authors' pipeline: Nucleated cell counts were estimated from reference gene primer amplification. TCRdb keeps only in-frame clones here, not all; method: immunoSEQ multiplex PCR. The V and J calls and clone size come from that table; D and trimming were worked out from the DNA. The sample lists about 180,000 clones; more than 70% were seen once. The rearrangement links TRBV4-2 to TRBJ1-5; possibly TRBD1 for D (6 bases). The sequencing input was peripheral blood. This TCR derives from a man in his forties or fifties with active or convalescent COVID-19. This CDR3 reads CASSQFTGPGSNQPQHF. The CDR3 nucleotides are TGTGCCAGCAGCCAGTTCACAGGGCCTGGGAGCAATCAGCCCCAGCATTTT.